This TCR beta chain was captured in a study of T cells after yellow fever vaccination. TCRdb used MiXCR to reprocess the 5' RACE reads, holding one entry per CDR3 protein. The data contain tens of thousands of distinct CDR3 sequences, about 10% of them singletons. Findings and limits, study-wide: Reappearance after the booster was seen for most primary-vaccination clones, at about 95% CD4 and 75% to 90% CD8. Although the secondary response was weaker, it peaked faster, at day 5 versus 15.

This clonotype was detected many times. The CDR3 has 12 amino acids. V was cut by 1 base and J by 8 bases, with 5 bases left in between. Germline-derived CDR1 and CDR2 are SGHTA and FQGNSA. V and J are TRBV7-2 and TRBJ1-4; D unresolved. This specimen was PBMCs, either bulk or a sorted T-cell subset (CD4+, CD8+, memory, or dextramer-sorted; not recorded which), taken roughly 14 days after the first yellow fever vaccination. The receptor was derived from a man younger than 35 who received the YFV17D yellow fever vaccine. The CDR3 DNA reads as TGTGCCAGCAGCTTAGTGGGGGAAAAACTGTTTTTT. This gives the protein CASSLVGEKLFF.